This T cell receptor beta chain stems from a study of graft-versus-host responses after intestinal transplantation. Across the study: Recipients had transplants, and these were multivisceral, liver-intestinal, or isolated intestinal. After anti-thymocyte globulin induction, recipients took tacrolimus and steroids for roughly three years.

Some clones are missing from TCRdb's copy, which holds only in-frame ones; the method was immunoSEQ multiplex PCR. The repertoire includes around 100,000 clones, more than 90% of them detected once, and approximately 0.25% sits in the top ten. Study findings and constraints: The authors found GvH clones in recipient marrow, some appearing first in ileum or blood.

On this clone: The antigen remains unidentified.

This CDR3 spans 15 amino acids. The rearrangement joins TRBV21-1 to TRBJ2-7; TRBD2 was called by the table and not checked on the DNA. TRBV21-1 represents a pseudogene. The source was unstimulated CD4+ T cells sorted from spleen or lymph node cells, collected before transplant. The TCR sequence derives from a human donor who was the organ donor for an intestinal transplant. The CDR3 spells CASSKPTRGSYEQYF. CDR3 nucleotides: TGTGCCAGCAGCAAACCAACCCGAGGGTCCTACGAGCAGTACTTC.